The following is a T cell receptor beta chain sequence with its context. These data originate in a study of chemoradiotherapy in HPV16-positive cancers. Repertoires were generated with immunoSEQ multiplex PCR, while TCRdb's copy carries only in-frame clones and drops some. This table holds 30,000 to 40,000 clones, more than 75% found once. CDR3 length: 14 amino acids. Germline V gene lookup returns CDR1 MNHEY and CDR2 SVGAGI. The ends were cut back, 7 bases at V and 5 bases at J, with 17 bases in the middle. The sequence was obtained from a human donor with HPV-associated anogenital cancer. The input for sequencing was blood, taken from a patient who underwent chemoradiotherapy. V is TRBV6-5 and J is TRBJ2-5; D might be TRBD1 (7 bases). The CDR3 sequence: CASNQQGRWETQYF. The DNA for the CDR3 is TGTGCCAGCAATCAACAGGGGAGGTGGGAGACCCAGTACTTC.